Listed below are T cell receptor beta chains from one sample, sequenced in a study of T cells expressing NK-cell markers. TCRdb reprocessed the 5' RACE reads, with one entry per CDR3 protein and no DNA. This table holds 130,000 to 150,000 distinct CDR3 sequences. Sequencing was carried out using blood T cells: a sorted CD56 or NKG2C T cell subset, CD4+ or CD8+ T cells, or bulk PBMC T cells (not recorded which). These receptors came from a man in his late teens or twenties in good health. CDR3s include the opening cysteine and the closing phenylalanine or tryptophan.

>TRBJ2-1|TRBV10-3|11
CAISESGEQFF
>TRBJ2-2|TRBV7-1|21
CASSSRPPGLAEIANTGELFF
>TRBJ1-2|TRBV4-2|16
CASSQDGPQSNYGYTF
>TRBJ2-1|TRBV11-2|17
CASSPRDSGSSYNEQFF
>TRBJ2-5|TRBV15|19
CATSRGFGGLVEAQETQYF
>TRBJ2-3|TRBV7-6|15
CASSDIAGVADTQYF
>TRBJ1-3|TRBV7-9|13
CASSPGQGNTIYF
>TRBJ2-7|TRBV19|13
CASSLGPSYEQYF
>TRBJ2-4|TRBV14|16
CASSQAPLGGKNIQYF
>TRBJ2-1|TRBV19|15
CASSISLWLHNEQFF
>TRBJ1-1|TRBV6-1|13
CASSRAANTEAFF
>TRBJ1-1|TRBV7-6|15
CASSSTGLLRTEAFF
>TRBJ2-1|TRBV7-8|15
CASSLSNRLYNEQFF
>TRBJ2-3|TRBV12-3/TRBV12-4|14
CASSFLGSSDTQYF
>TRBJ1-5|TRBV12-3/TRBV12-4|15
CASSLRGGWNQPQHF
>TRBJ1-1|TRBV5-5|16
CASSLGRGQVNTEAFF
>TRBJ2-7|TRBV29-1|14
CSAFTRDTSYEQYF
>TRBJ2-2|TRBV4-2|18
CASSQEMIGLAGFGELFF
>TRBJ2-5|TRBV29-1|14
CSAEGASGISTQYF
>TRBJ2-3|TRBV5-5|14
CASSFTTGDDTQYF